The sequence of this TCR beta chain was determined in a study of T cells after yellow fever vaccination. Broader study findings: On re-exposure, the response was weaker but peaked faster, at day 5 versus 15. Researchers cautioned that FACS-sorted repertoires could harbor abundant clonotypes contaminating from the bulk population.

Per the germline V gene, CDR1 is SGHVS and CDR2 is FNYEAQ. V gave up 2 bases and J gave up 6 bases, with 19 bases separating them. This CDR3 has 16 amino acids. TCRdb reanalysed the 5' RACE reads using MiXCR and keeps one entry per CDR3 protein. Altogether about 340,000 distinct CDR3 sequences are present, around 13% being singletons, with the ten largest covering 2.5% to 4%. This clonotype turned up a few times. Its antigen is undetermined. The specimen comprised CD4+ T cells sorted from PBMCs, sampled 15 days after the yellow fever booster vaccination. V gene TRBV7-6 combines with J gene TRBJ2-5, with D perhaps TRBD1 (6 bases). The sequence derives from a man younger than 30 who received the YFV17D yellow fever vaccine. The CDR3 DNA reads as TGTGCCAGCAGCTTATATGGTGGGGGCACGGTAAAGACCCAGTACTTC. It encodes CASSLYGGGTVKTQYF.